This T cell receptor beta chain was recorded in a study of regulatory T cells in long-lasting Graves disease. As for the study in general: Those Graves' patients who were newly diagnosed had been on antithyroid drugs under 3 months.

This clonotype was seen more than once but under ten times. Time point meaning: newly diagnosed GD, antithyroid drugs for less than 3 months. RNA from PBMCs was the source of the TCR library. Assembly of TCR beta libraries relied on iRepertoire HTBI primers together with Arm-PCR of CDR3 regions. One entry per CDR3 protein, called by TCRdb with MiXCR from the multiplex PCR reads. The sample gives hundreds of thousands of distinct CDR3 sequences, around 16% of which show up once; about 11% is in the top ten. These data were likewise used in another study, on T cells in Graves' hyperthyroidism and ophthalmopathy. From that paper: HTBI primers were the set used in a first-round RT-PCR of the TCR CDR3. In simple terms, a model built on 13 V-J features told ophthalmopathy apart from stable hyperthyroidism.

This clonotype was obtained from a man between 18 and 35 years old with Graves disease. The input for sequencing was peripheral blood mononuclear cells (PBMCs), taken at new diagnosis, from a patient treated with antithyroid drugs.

CDR3 sequence (DNA): TGTGCCAGCAAATCTGCTGGGATCAATCAGCCCCAGCATTTT. Encoded protein: CASKSAGINQPQHF. V gene TRBV6-1 combines with J gene TRBJ1-5; D not resolved. CDR1 MNHNS and CDR2 SASEGT come from the germline V gene. Trimming cost V 7 bases and J 3 bases, with 13 bases left between them. This CDR3 is built from 14 residues.